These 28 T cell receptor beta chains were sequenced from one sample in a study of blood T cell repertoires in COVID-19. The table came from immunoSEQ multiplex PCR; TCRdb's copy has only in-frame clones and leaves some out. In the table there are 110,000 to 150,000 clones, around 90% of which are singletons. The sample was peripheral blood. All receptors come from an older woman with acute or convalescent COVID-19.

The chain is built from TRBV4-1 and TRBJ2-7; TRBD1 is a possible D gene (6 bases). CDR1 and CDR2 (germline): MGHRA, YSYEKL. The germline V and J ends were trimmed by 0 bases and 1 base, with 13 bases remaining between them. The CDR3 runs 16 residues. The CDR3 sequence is CASSQDTGHPSYEQYF. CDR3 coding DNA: TGCGCCAGCAGCCAAGATACGGGACACCCATCCTACGAGCAGTACTTC.

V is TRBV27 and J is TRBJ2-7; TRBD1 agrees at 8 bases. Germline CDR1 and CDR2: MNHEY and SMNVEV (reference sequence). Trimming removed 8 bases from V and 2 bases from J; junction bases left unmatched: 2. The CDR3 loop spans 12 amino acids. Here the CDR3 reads CASQGQAYEQYF. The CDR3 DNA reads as TGTGCCAGCCAGGGACAGGCCTACGAGCAGTACTTC.

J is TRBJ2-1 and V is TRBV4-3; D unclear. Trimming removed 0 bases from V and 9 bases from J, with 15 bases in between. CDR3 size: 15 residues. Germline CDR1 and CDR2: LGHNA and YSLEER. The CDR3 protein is CASSQDPQTFAEQFF. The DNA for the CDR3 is TGCGCCAGCAGCCAAGACCCACAGACGTTTGCTGAGCAGTTCTTC.

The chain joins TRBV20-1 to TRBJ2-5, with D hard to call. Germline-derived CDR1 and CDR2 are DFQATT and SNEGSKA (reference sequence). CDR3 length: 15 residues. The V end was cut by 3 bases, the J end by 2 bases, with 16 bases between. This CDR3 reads CSASVLNPIQETQYF. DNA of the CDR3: TGCAGTGCTAGTGTTCTTAACCCTATACAAGAGACCCAGTACTTC.

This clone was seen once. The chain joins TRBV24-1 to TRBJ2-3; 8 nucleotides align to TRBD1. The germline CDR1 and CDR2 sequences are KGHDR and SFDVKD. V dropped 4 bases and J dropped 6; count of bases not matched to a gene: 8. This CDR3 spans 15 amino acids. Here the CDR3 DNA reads TGTGCCACCAGTGACCGGACAGGGTCCGGGGATACGCAGTATTTT. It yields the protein CATSDRTGSGDTQYF.

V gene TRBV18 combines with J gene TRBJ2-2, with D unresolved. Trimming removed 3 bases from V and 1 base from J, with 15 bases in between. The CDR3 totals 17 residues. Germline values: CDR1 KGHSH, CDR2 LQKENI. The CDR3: CASSPTFRRVNTGELFF. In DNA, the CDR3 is TGTGCCAGCTCACCTACCTTCCGACGGGTGAACACCGGGGAGCTGTTTTTT.

Here the CDR3 DNA reads TGTGCCAGCAGCTTAGTAGGGACAGGGGGTTCACCCCTCCACTTT. Residues: CASSLVGTGGSPLHF. V and J are TRBV7-9 and TRBJ1-6, with 11 positions matching TRBD1. The CDR3 covers 15 residues. Germline values: CDR1 SEHNR, CDR2 FQNEAQ (reference sequence). After removal of 1 base from V and 9 bases from J, the junction contained 2 bases not matched to a gene.

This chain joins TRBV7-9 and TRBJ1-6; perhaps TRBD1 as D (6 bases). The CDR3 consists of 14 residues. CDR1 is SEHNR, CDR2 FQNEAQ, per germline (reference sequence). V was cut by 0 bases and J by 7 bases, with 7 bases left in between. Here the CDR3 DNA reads TGTGCCAGCAGCTTAGCACAGGGAAATTCACCCCTCCACTTT. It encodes CASSLAQGNSPLHF.

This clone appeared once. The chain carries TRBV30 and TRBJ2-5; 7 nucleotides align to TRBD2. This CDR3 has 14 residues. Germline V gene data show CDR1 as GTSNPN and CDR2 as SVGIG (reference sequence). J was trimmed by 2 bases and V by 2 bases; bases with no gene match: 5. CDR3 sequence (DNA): TGTGCCTGGAGTCGGACGGGGGGACAAGAGACCCAGTACTTC. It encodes CAWSRTGGQETQYF. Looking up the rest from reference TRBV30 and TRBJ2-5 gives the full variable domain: SQTIHQWPATLVQPVGSPLSLECTVEGTSNPNLYWYRQAAGRGLQLLFYSVGIGQISSEVPQNLSASRPQDRQFILSSKKLLLSDSGFYLCAWSRTGGQETQYFGPGTRLLVL.

CDR3 DNA: TGTGCCAGCAGCTACCCCGGCGGGGGGGCGGGATCCCCGGTCTATGGCTACACCTTC. Translation: CASSYPGGGAGSPVYGYTF. The chain couples TRBV5-4 to TRBJ1-2; D might be TRBD1 (6 bases). CDR1 and CDR2 from the germline V gene are SGHNT and YYREEE (reference sequence). CDR3 size: 19 residues. The V gene lost 3 bases and the J gene lost 4 bases, with 28 bases spanning the gap.

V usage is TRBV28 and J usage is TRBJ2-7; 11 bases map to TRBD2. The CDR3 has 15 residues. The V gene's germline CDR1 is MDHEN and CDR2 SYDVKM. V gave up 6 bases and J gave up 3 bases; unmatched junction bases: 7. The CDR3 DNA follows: TGTGCCAGCAGCCGAACTAGCGGGGGAATCTACGAGCAGTACTTC. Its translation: CASSRTSGGIYEQYF.

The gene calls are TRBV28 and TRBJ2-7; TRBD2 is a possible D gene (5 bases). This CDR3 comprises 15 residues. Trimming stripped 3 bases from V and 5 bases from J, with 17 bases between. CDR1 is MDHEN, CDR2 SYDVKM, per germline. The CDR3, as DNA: TGTGCCAGCAGTTTCGGGGTGTCGGGGTCCCACGAGCAGTACTTC. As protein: CASSFGVSGSHEQYF.

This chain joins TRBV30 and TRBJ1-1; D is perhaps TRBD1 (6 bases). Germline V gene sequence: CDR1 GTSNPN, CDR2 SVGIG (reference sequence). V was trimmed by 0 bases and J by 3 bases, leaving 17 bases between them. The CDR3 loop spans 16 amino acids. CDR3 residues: CAWSVGGGGGDTEAFF. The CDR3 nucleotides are TGTGCCTGGAGTGTTGGGGGCGGGGGAGGTGACACTGAAGCTTTCTTT.

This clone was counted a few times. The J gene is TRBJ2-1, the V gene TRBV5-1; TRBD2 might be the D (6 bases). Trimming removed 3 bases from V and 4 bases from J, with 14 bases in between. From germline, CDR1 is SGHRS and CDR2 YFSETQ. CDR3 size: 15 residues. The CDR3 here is CASSSGLLVYNEQFF. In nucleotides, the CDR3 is TGCGCCAGCAGCTCGGGACTCCTCGTGTACAATGAGCAGTTCTTC.

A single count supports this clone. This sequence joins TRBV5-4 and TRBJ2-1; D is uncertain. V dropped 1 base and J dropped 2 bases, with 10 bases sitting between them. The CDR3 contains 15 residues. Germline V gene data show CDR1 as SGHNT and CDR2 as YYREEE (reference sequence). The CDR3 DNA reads TGTGCCAGCAGCTTGCCGGGTACGGCCTACAATGAGCAGTTCTTC. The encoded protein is CASSLPGTAYNEQFF.

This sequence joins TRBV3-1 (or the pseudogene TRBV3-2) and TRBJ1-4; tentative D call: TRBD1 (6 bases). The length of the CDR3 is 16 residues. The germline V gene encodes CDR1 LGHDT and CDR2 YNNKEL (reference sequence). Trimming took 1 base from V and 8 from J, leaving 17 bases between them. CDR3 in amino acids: CASSQGEGGRTEKLFF. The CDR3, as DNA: TGTGCCAGCAGCCAAGGTGAGGGGGGGCGAACCGAAAAACTGTTTTTT.

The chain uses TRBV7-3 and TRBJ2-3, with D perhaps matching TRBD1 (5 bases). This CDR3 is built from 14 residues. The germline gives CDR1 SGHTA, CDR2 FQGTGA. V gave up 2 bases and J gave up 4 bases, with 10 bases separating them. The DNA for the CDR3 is TGTGCCAGCAGCTTATACTCCAGGGCAGATACGCAGTATTTT. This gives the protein CASSLYSRADTQYF.

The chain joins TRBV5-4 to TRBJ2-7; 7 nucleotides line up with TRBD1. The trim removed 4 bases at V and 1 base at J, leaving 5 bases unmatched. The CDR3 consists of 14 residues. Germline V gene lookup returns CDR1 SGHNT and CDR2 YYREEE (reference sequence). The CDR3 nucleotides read TGTGCCAGCAGCCGCCGGGACAGATCCTACGAGCAGTACTTC. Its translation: CASSRRDRSYEQYF.

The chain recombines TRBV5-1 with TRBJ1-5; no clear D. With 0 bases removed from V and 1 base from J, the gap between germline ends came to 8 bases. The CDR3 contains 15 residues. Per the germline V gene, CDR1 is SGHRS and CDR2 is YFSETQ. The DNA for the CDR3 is TGCGCCAGCAGCTTGGGGACTGCCAGCAATCAGCCCCAGCATTTT. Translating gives CASSLGTASNQPQHF.

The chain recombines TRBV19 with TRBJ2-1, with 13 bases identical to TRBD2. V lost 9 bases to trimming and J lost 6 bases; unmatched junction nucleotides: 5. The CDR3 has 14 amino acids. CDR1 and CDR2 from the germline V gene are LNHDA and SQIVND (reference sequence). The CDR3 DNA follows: TGTGCCAGCGGGACTAGCGGGGCACGCAATGAGCAGTTCTTC. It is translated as CASGTSGARNEQFF.

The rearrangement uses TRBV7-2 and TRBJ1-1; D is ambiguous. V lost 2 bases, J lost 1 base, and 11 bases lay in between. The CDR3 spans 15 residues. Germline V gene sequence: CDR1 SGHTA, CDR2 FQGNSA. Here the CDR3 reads CASSLFRHPNTEAFF. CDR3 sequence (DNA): TGTGCCAGCAGCTTATTTAGACACCCGAACACTGAAGCTTTCTTT.

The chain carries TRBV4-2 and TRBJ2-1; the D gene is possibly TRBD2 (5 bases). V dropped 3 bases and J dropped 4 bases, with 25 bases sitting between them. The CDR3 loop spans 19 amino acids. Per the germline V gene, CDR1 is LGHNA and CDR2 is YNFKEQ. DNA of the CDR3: TGTGCCAGCAGCCAGGAAGAGGGTCGAGGACGCCCGACATACAATGAGCAGTTCTTC. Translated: CASSQEEGRGRPTYNEQFF.

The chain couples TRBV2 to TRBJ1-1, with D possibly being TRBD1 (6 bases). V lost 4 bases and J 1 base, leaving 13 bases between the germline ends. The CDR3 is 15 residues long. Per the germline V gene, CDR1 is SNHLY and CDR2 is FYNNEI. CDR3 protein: CASSADRSSNTEAFF. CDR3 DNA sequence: TGTGCCAGCAGTGCAGACAGGTCCTCGAACACTGAAGCTTTCTTT.

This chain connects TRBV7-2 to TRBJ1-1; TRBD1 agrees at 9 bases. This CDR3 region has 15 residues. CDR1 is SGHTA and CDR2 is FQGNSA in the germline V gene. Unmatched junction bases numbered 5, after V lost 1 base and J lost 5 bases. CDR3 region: CASSLGGQGYTEAFF. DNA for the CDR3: TGTGCCAGCAGCTTAGGTGGACAGGGGTATACTGAAGCTTTCTTT.

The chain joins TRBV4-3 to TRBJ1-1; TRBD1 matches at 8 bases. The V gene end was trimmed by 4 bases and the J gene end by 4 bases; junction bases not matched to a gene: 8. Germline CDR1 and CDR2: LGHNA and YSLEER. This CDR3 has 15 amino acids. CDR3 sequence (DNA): TGCGCCAGCAGCCGGGCACTGACAGGGGCCACTGAAGCTTTCTTT. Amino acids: CASSRALTGATEAFF.

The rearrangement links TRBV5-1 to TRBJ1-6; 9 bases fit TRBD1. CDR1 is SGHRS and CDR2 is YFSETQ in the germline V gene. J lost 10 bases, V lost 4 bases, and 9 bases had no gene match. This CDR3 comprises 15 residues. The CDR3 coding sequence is TGCGCCAGCAGCCCTGGACAGGGGATGGGATCACCCCTCCACTTT. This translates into CASSPGQGMGSPLHF.

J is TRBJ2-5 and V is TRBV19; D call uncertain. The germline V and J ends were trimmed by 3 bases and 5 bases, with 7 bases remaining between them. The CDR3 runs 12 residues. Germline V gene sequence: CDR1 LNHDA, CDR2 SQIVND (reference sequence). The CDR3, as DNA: TGTGCCAGTAGTATCCCCAGGGAGACCCAGTACTTC. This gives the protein CASSIPRETQYF.

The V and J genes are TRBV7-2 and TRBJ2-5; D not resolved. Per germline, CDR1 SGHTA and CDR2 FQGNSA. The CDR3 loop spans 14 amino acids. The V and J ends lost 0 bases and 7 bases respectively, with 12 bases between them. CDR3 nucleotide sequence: TGTGCCAGCAGCTTAGCAATGGCACCGGGGACCCAGTACTTC. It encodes CASSLAMAPGTQYF.